A selection of T cell receptor beta chains follows, all from one sample in a study of liver allograft versus peripheral blood T cells. Each CDR3 protein gets one entry after TCRdb re-called the reads with MiXCR. This table has some 9,000 distinct CDR3 sequences, roughly a quarter appearing once. These receptors were obtained from a human patient who had a liver transplant. Some T cells may be supplied by the graft donor. The CDR3 runs from the conserved cysteine through the conserved F or W. A D gene is named only where the DNA matches it firmly. The size entry is marked missing in some rows and otherwise reads once, few, many or a size class.

V: TRBV18
J: TRBJ1-1
size: medium-sized
D: TRBD1
DNA: TGTGCCAGCTCACCGCGGACAGGGAGGGACACTGAAGCTTTCTTT
CDR3: CASSPRTGRDTEAFF

V: TRBV29-1
J: TRBJ1-1
size: -
D: -
DNA: TGCAGCGGGGGGACAAATCTGAACACTGAAGCTTTCTTT
CDR3: CSGGTNLNTEAFF

V: TRBV10-3
J: TRBJ1-5
size: medium-sized
D: -
DNA: TGTGCCATCAGTGAGAGCGGGACACCCCGTGGGCAGCCCCAGCATTTT
CDR3: CAISESGTPRGQPQHF

V: TRBV28
J: TRBJ2-1
size: -
D: TRBD1
DNA: TGTGCCAGCAGTTTATCGGGACAGGGGGCAAATGAGCAGTTCTTC
CDR3: CASSLSGQGANEQFF

V: TRBV3-1
J: TRBJ1-5
size: -
D: TRBD1
DNA: TGTGCCAGCAGCCACTCCGGGACAGGGGATTATCAGCCCCAGCATTTT
CDR3: CASSHSGTGDYQPQHF

V: TRBV20-1
J: TRBJ1-1
size: -
D: -
DNA: TGCAGTGCTAGTGAGCCGGTGAACACTGAAGCTTTCTTT
CDR3: CSASEPVNTEAFF

V: TRBV29-1
J: TRBJ2-5
size: -
D: TRBD1
DNA: TGCAGCGTTGAGGGGGACAGGGAAGGGCAAGAGACCCAGTACTTC
CDR3: CSVEGDREGQETQYF

V: TRBV10-3
J: TRBJ2-1
size: few
D: -
DNA: TGTGCCATCAGTGCGAGGGCCCCCATCAATGAGCAGTTCTTC
CDR3: CAISARAPINEQFF

V: TRBV28
J: TRBJ2-1
size: many
D: TRBD2
DNA: TGTGCCAGCACCAGCATGACTAGCGGGAGGGCCGGAGATGAGCAGTTCTTC
CDR3: CASTSMTSGRAGDEQFF

V: TRBV2
J: TRBJ2-1
size: few
D: -
DNA: TGTGCCAGCACCGAAATGGCGGTTGGCAATGAGCAGTTCTTC
CDR3: CASTEMAVGNEQFF

V: TRBV28
J: TRBJ2-2
size: -
D: -
DNA: TGTGCCAGCAGGGATGCGGGATCCTCGAACACCGGGGAGCTGTTTTTT
CDR3: CASRDAGSSNTGELFF

V: TRBV20-1
J: TRBJ1-3
size: -
D: -
DNA: TGCAGTGCGGCGGGGGCGGCCTCTGGAAACACCATATATTTT
CDR3: CSAAGAASGNTIYF

V: TRBV6-1
J: TRBJ1-1
size: few
D: TRBD1
DNA: TGTGCCAGCAGTCCGCCGGGACAGGGAAAGGGAGCTTTCTTT
CDR3: CASSPPGQGKGAFF

V: TRBV20-1
J: TRBJ2-3
size: -
D: TRBD2
DNA: TGCAGTGCCACGGGTCAGCGGGGGGCCACAGATACGCAGTATTTT
CDR3: CSATGQRGATDTQYF

V: TRBV20-1
J: TRBJ2-7
size: -
D: TRBD2
DNA: TGCAGTGCCTTCGGGACTAGCGGGCCATTTTACGAGCAGTACTTC
CDR3: CSAFGTSGPFYEQYF

V: TRBV20-1
J: TRBJ1-4
size: few
D: TRBD1
DNA: TGCAGTGCTACGGGACAGGGCCCCACAACTAATGAAAAACTGTTTTTT
CDR3: CSATGQGPTTNEKLFF

V: TRBV30
J: TRBJ2-3
size: -
D: -
DNA: TGTGCCTGGAGTAGGGAAGTCACAGATACGCAGTATTTT
CDR3: CAWSREVTDTQYF

V: TRBV19
J: TRBJ1-5
size: -
D: -
DNA: TGTGCCAGTAGTATATATGAGGGTAATCAGCCCCAGCATTTT
CDR3: CASSIYEGNQPQHF

V: TRBV20-1
J: TRBJ2-2
size: few
D: TRBD2
DNA: TGCAGTGCTAGAGAAGCGGGAGCCACCGGGGAGCTGTTTTTT
CDR3: CSAREAGATGELFF

V: TRBV20-1
J: TRBJ1-5
size: few
D: -
DNA: TGCAGTGCCGAGGTTTTTTTGGGGGGTCAGCCCCAGCATTTT
CDR3: CSAEVFLGGQPQHF

V: TRBV18
J: TRBJ2-7
size: few
D: TRBD1
DNA: TGTGCCAGCTCACCACCGAGCACAGGGGGCGGCGAGCAGTACTTC
CDR3: CASSPPSTGGGEQYF

V: TRBV20-1
J: TRBJ1-5
size: few
D: -
DNA: TGCAGTGTAAAACGAGACACTCATCAGCCCCAGCATTTT
CDR3: CSVKRDTHQPQHF

V: TRBV6-5
J: TRBJ1-6
size: medium-sized
D: -
DNA: TGTGCCAGCAGTTACTCGACGGGAAATTCACCCCTCCACTTT
CDR3: CASSYSTGNSPLHF

V: TRBV20-1
J: TRBJ1-5
size: once
D: -
DNA: TGCAGTGCTAGCAGGGAAGGGAATCAGTCCCAGCATTTT
CDR3: CSASREGNQSQHF

V: TRBV19
J: TRBJ1-4
size: medium-sized
D: -
DNA: TGTGCCAGTAGTATAGTGGGGGACGGGGCGATCGAAAAACTGTTTTTT
CDR3: CASSIVGDGAIEKLFF

V: TRBV30
J: TRBJ2-7
size: -
D: -
DNA: TGTGCCTGGAGTGAAGGGGGATACGAGCAGTACTTC
CDR3: CAWSEGGYEQYF

V: TRBV2
J: TRBJ1-5
size: -
D: -
DNA: TGTGCCAGCAGTGGGAGGGGTGACCCCCAGCATTTT
CDR3: CASSGRGDPQHF

V: TRBV19
J: TRBJ2-7
size: many
D: -
DNA: TGTGCCAGTAGTATAGACGCTCGAGCGGCCAACTCCTACGAGCAGTACTTC
CDR3: CASSIDARAANSYEQYF

V: TRBV5-6
J: TRBJ1-6
size: medium-sized
D: -
DNA: TGTGCCAGCAGCTTGGTCAACAGGGAGAATTCACCCCTCCACTTT
CDR3: CASSLVNRENSPLHF

V: TRBV13
J: TRBJ1-1
size: medium-sized
D: -
DNA: TGTGCCAGCAGCCTCGGGGGGGGTAGCACTGAAGCTTTCTTT
CDR3: CASSLGGGSTEAFF

V: TRBV19
J: TRBJ2-6
size: medium-sized
D: TRBD1
DNA: TGTGCCAGTAGAGTCGGGGACAGGCCGCCCTCTGGGGCCAACGTCCTGACTTTC
CDR3: CASRVGDRPPSGANVLTF

V: TRBV19
J: TRBJ2-2
size: once
D: TRBD1
DNA: TGTGCCAGTACCAACAGGGGGAACGGGGAGCTGTTTTTT
CDR3: CASTNRGNGELFF

V: TRBV6-1
J: TRBJ1-4
size: -
D: TRBD1
DNA: TGTGCCAGCAGGAGACAGGGCTCGGGGGAAAAACTGTTTTTT
CDR3: CASRRQGSGEKLFF

V: TRBV10-2
J: TRBJ1-1
size: few
D: -
DNA: TGCGCCAGCAATGCCGGGGGGGCACTTGGGAGCACTGAAGCTTTCTTT
CDR3: CASNAGGALGSTEAFF

V: TRBV28
J: TRBJ1-4
size: medium-sized
D: -
DNA: TGTGCCAGCAGTTTAGGGGGCAGACAGTCTAATGAAAAACTGTTTTTT
CDR3: CASSLGGRQSNEKLFF

V: TRBV18
J: TRBJ2-5
size: -
D: -
DNA: TGTGCCAGCTCACCCAGACTTACGAAGCAAGAGACCCAGTACTTC
CDR3: CASSPRLTKQETQYF

V: TRBV6-1
J: TRBJ1-1
size: -
D: TRBD1
DNA: TGTGCCAGCAACACTAGACAGGGGGAAGCTTTCTTT
CDR3: CASNTRQGEAFF

V: TRBV3-1
J: TRBJ2-5
size: -
D: TRBD2
DNA: TGTGCCAGCAGCCAAGCGGCTAGCGGGGTGGAGACCCAGTACTTC
CDR3: CASSQAASGVETQYF

V: TRBV19
J: TRBJ1-2
size: medium-sized
D: -
DNA: TGTGCCAGTAGTCCCCCCGGTTACTATGGCTACACCTTC
CDR3: CASSPPGYYGYTF

V: TRBV20-1
J: TRBJ2-7
size: -
D: -
DNA: TGCAGTGCTAGCCGGGACACAGACGAGCAGTACTTC
CDR3: CSASRDTDEQYF

V: TRBV6-5
J: TRBJ1-3
size: medium-sized
D: -
DNA: TGTGCCAGCAGGGACAGTGAGGGGTCTGGAAACACCATATATTTT
CDR3: CASRDSEGSGNTIYF

V: TRBV7-2
J: TRBJ1-2
size: -
D: -
DNA: TGTGCCAGCAGCTTTCCAGGGGTGGGTGGCTACACCTTC
CDR3: CASSFPGVGGYTF

V: TRBV30
J: TRBJ2-7
size: many
D: TRBD2
DNA: TGTGCCTGGAGTGATGCGGGAGCGAGTTACGAGCAGTACTTC
CDR3: CAWSDAGASYEQYF

V: TRBV2
J: TRBJ2-7
size: -
D: -
DNA: TGTGCCAGCAGTGAGGGGGGCAGCTACGAGCAGTACTTC
CDR3: CASSEGGSYEQYF

V: TRBV28
J: TRBJ1-2
size: medium-sized
D: -
DNA: TGTGCCAGCAGTTTATTCGAGGGATTCTATGGCTACACCTTC
CDR3: CASSLFEGFYGYTF

V: TRBV19
J: TRBJ2-3
size: -
D: -
DNA: TGTGCCAGTAGTCTTGGAAGCACAGATACGCAGTATTTT
CDR3: CASSLGSTDTQYF

V: TRBV7-9
J: TRBJ1-6
size: many
D: TRBD1
DNA: TGTGCCAGCAGCTCCTGGACAGGGGGCGGTTCACCCCTCCACTTT
CDR3: CASSSWTGGGSPLHF

V: TRBV5-4
J: TRBJ2-5
size: few
D: -
DNA: TGTGCCAGCAGCATACAGACAGCGGGAGAGACCCAGTACTTC
CDR3: CASSIQTAGETQYF

V: TRBV19
J: TRBJ1-2
size: -
D: -
DNA: TGTGCCAGTAGTATCGCAGGGTCGAGCTACACCTTC
CDR3: CASSIAGSSYTF

V: TRBV24-1
J: TRBJ2-1
size: -
D: TRBD2
DNA: TGTGCCACCAGTGATTCCGGGACTAGTCACAATGAGCAGTTCTTC
CDR3: CATSDSGTSHNEQFF

V: TRBV28
J: TRBJ1-1
size: -
D: -
DNA: TGTGCCAGCAGTTTGCGGCCTGGACAAGGTGGGCCGGCGGCTTTCTTT
CDR3: CASSLRPGQGGPAAFF

V: TRBV18
J: TRBJ2-1
size: medium-sized
D: TRBD1
DNA: TGTGCCAGCTCACCAGTATGGACAGGGGGGAATGAGCAGTTCTTC
CDR3: CASSPVWTGGNEQFF

V: TRBV9
J: TRBJ1-3
size: many
D: -
DNA: TGTGCCAGCAGCGTAGATGGACGCACAACTGGAAACACCATATATTTT
CDR3: CASSVDGRTTGNTIYF

V: TRBV20-1
J: TRBJ2-1
size: medium-sized
D: TRBD2
DNA: TGCAGTGCTAGTTCTTCTACTAGCGGGAGCTATGAGCAGTTCTTC
CDR3: CSASSSTSGSYEQFF

V: TRBV14
J: TRBJ1-3
size: -
D: -
DNA: TGTGCCAGCGGAAAAGGGGGGTGGCTCACTGGAAACACCATATATTTT
CDR3: CASGKGGWLTGNTIYF